This TCR beta chain appears in the sequencing data of a study of T cells expressing NK-cell markers. Study-level information: It was sorted CD3+CD56+NKG2C+, CD3+CD56+NKG2C- and CD3+CD56-NKG2C+ T cells that supplied the TCR beta repertoires. Sequencing covered eight donors, seven HCMV-seropositive and one seronegative. The study, taken as a whole, reports: NKG2C+ dominant clonotype frequencies in over 5 donors were roughly 1.0-7.5% of CD8+ T cells.

Details on this clonotype: What it recognizes is unknown.

From its re-call of the 5' RACE reads, TCRdb lists each CDR3 protein once, without DNA. This table holds about 460,000 distinct CDR3 sequences. This CDR3 is 14 amino acids long. Germline V lookup: CDR1 SGHDT, CDR2 YYEEEE. The origin of this receptor is a woman in her 50s in good health. The chain uses TRBV5-6 and TRBJ1-1. Material: blood T cells: a sorted CD56 or NKG2C T cell subset, CD4+ or CD8+ T cells, or bulk PBMC T cells (not recorded which). The CDR3 here is CASSQASVNTEAFF.